A single sample gave rise to the 21 T cell receptor beta chains below, sequenced in a study of cytomegalovirus exposure and HLA in healthy donors. This PCR relied on a set of 60 Vbeta primers and 13 Jbeta primers. Generated by immunoSEQ multiplex PCR, the TCRdb table keeps only in-frame clones and is missing some. Here the sample spans under 55,000 clones, roughly 73% being singletons. The sample taken for sequencing was PBMCs. These receptor sequences come from a man younger than 30 in good health and CMV-seronegative.

The chain carries TRBV19 and TRBJ2-5, with unresolved D. Germline values: CDR1 LNHDA, CDR2 SQIVND (reference sequence). The CDR3 has 12 amino acids. The V end was cut by 3 bases, the J end by 5 bases, with 7 bases between. The CDR3 spells CASSIGDETQYF. CDR3 nucleotides: TGTGCCAGTAGTATCGGAGACGAGACCCAGTACTTC. The whole variable domain, remainder taken from reference TRBV19 and TRBJ2-5, is DGGITQSPKYLFRKEGQNVTLSCEQNLNHDAMYWYRQDPGQGLRLIYYSQIVNDFQKGDIAEGYSVSREKKESFPLTVTSAQKNPTAFYLCASSIGDETQYFGPGTRLLVL.

This clone was detected only a few times. This chain uses TRBV5-1 with TRBJ1-1; 7 bases fit TRBD1. Germline loops: CDR1 SGHRS, CDR2 YFSETQ. The CDR3 sequence is 14 residues long. The ends lost 3 bases at V and 1 base at J; junction bases unmatched: 3. This chain's CDR3 is CASSSRDRNTEAFF. The CDR3 nucleotides read TGCGCCAGCAGCTCCCGGGACAGGAACACTGAAGCTTTCTTT.

The chain combines TRBV28 with TRBJ2-6; TRBD2 might be the D (5 bases). With 6 bases removed from V and 1 base from J, the gap between germline ends came to 25 bases. This CDR3 spans 20 amino acids. The germline V gene has CDR1 MDHEN and CDR2 SYDVKM. CDR3 protein: CASSHGRDWSLGSGANVLTF. Here the CDR3 DNA reads TGTGCCAGCAGCCATGGCCGGGATTGGAGCTTGGGATCTGGGGCCAACGTCCTGACTTTC.

V and J are TRBV5-1 and TRBJ1-1, with 8 bases lining up with TRBD1. V trimming: 3 bases; J trimming: 9 bases; junction bases outside the gene matches: 7. The CDR3 covers 13 residues. Per germline, CDR1 SGHRS and CDR2 YFSETQ. The CDR3 sequence: CASSWITGGQAFF. In nucleotides, the CDR3 is TGCGCCAGCAGCTGGATAACAGGGGGACAAGCTTTCTTT.

The CDR3 DNA reads as TGTGCCAGCAGCGAATCCTCCCAGGGAGGGCCCTACGAGCAGTACTTC. This sequence encodes CASSESSQGGPYEQYF. The rearrangement joins TRBV9 to TRBJ2-7; 7 bases align to TRBD2. The CDR3 length is 16 residues. Germline lookup yields CDR1 SGDLS and CDR2 YYNGEE. V gave up 3 bases and J gave up 2 bases; unmatched junction bases: 11.

The chain joins TRBV6-5 to TRBJ1-5; D is ambiguous. Germline CDR1 and CDR2: MNHEY and SVGAGI. The length of the CDR3 is 13 residues. Trimming cost V 1 base and J 5 bases, with 6 bases left between them. CDR3 nucleotide sequence: TGTGCCAGCAGTTACTTTGAGGATCAGCCCCAGCATTTT. As protein: CASSYFEDQPQHF.

The rearrangement links TRBV28 to TRBJ2-7; D possibly corresponds to TRBD2 (5 bases). Trimming removed 6 bases at V and 5 bases at J, with 17 bases between. The CDR3 covers 14 residues. Germline CDR1 reads MDHEN; CDR2 reads SYDVKM. The CDR3 loop is CASSLGLAAHEQYF. As DNA, the CDR3 is TGTGCCAGCAGCCTAGGGCTAGCCGCCCACGAGCAGTACTTC.

The chain combines TRBV29-1 with TRBJ2-7, with D maybe TRBD1 (5 bases). The CDR3 extends over 14 amino acids. V gave up 4 bases and J gave up 2 bases, with 15 bases separating them. CDR1 and CDR2 from the germline V gene are SQVTM and ANQGSEA. The CDR3 DNA reads as TGCAGCGTTGTCCCGGACGGACACACCTACGAGCAGTACTTC. This sequence encodes CSVVPDGHTYEQYF.

This clone was detected only once. The chain is built from TRBV19 and TRBJ1-2, with D perhaps TRBD1 (6 bases). Per the germline V gene, CDR1 is LNHDA and CDR2 is SQIVND (reference sequence). The length of the CDR3 is 14 residues. V shed 6 bases and J shed 4 bases, with 15 bases lying between them. Here the CDR3 reads CASRQRGQGYGYTF. CDR3 sequence (DNA): TGTGCCAGTAGGCAGCGGGGGCAAGGCTATGGCTACACCTTC.

This rearrangement joins TRBV28 to TRBJ1-1; 7 bases are a match to TRBD1. The CDR3 length is 15 residues. Trimming cost V 2 bases and J 1 base; bases outside gene matches: 4. Germline CDR1 and CDR2: MDHEN and SYDVKM. As DNA, the CDR3 is TGTGCCAGCAGTTTAATTTCAGGGGGGAACACTGAAGCTTTCTTT. It specifies CASSLISGGNTEAFF.

This chain's CDR3 is CASGPTDPDSPLHF. CDR3 nucleotides: TGTGCCAGCGGCCCGACAGACCCGGATTCACCCCTCCACTTT. The chain joins TRBV28 to TRBJ1-6, with D perhaps matching TRBD1 (5 bases). In germline, CDR1 is MDHEN, CDR2 SYDVKM. Trimming removed 8 bases at V and 8 bases at J, with 16 bases between. The CDR3 has 14 amino acids.

This clone was detected only a few times. The V and J genes are TRBV7-9 and TRBJ2-5; D remains ambiguous. This CDR3 has 14 amino acids. The V gene lost 1 base and the J gene lost 2 bases, with 8 bases spanning the gap. Germline CDR1 and CDR2: SEHNR and FQNEAQ (reference sequence). The CDR3 is CASSLDAEQETQYF. CDR3 bases: TGTGCCAGCAGCTTAGATGCGGAACAAGAGACCCAGTACTTC.

The chain employs TRBV5-1 and TRBJ1-3; D ambiguous. CDR3 size: 15 residues. The germline V gene encodes CDR1 SGHRS and CDR2 YFSETQ. The V end was cut by 2 bases, the J end by 0 bases, with 9 bases between. As DNA, the CDR3 is TGCGCCAGCAGCTTAAGAGAGTCCTCTGGAAACACCATATATTTT. Translating it yields CASSLRESSGNTIYF.

This chain connects TRBV10-3 to TRBJ2-7; a weak D match, TRBD2 (5 bases). The V end lost 2 bases, the J end lost 3 bases, and 14 bases lay between the germline ends. The CDR3 spans 15 residues. The germline V gene has CDR1 ENHRY and CDR2 SYGVKD. CDR3 in DNA: TGTGCCATCAGTGAGAGAGGGAGCTTAAACTACGAGCAGTACTTC. Protein sequence: CAISERGSLNYEQYF.

A single count supports this clone. The rearrangement links TRBV5-4 to TRBJ2-5; 11 nucleotides align to TRBD2. The CDR3 sequence is 14 residues long. The germline V gene encodes CDR1 SGHNT and CDR2 YYREEE (reference sequence). The V gene end was trimmed by 4 bases and the J gene end by 5 bases; junction bases not matched to a gene: 4. CDR3 sequence: CASSILAGGETQYF. The CDR3 DNA is TGTGCCAGCAGCATATTAGCGGGGGGGGAGACCCAGTACTTC.

V is TRBV5-1 and J is TRBJ1-2; 8 bases are a match to TRBD1. Per germline, CDR1 SGHRS and CDR2 YFSETQ. Unmatched junction bases numbered 7, after V lost 4 bases and J lost 8 bases. This CDR3 is 13 amino acids long. The chain's CDR3 is CASSPGQGVGYTF. As DNA, the CDR3 is TGCGCCAGCAGCCCCGGACAGGGTGTCGGCTACACCTTC.

The gene calls are TRBV7-2 and TRBJ1-2; D is possibly TRBD1 (6 bases). CDR3 length equals 14 residues. Germline V gene lookup returns CDR1 SGHTA and CDR2 FQGNSA. The ends were cut back, 4 bases at V and 8 bases at J, with 17 bases in the middle. This CDR3 is CASSYRVGDKGYTF. DNA for the CDR3: TGTGCCAGCAGCTATCGGGTGGGGGACAAAGGCTACACCTTC.

The DNA of the CDR3 is TGTGCCAGCAAAGGAGCAAACGAGCAGTACTTC. Protein product: CASKGANEQYF. V and J are TRBV13 and TRBJ2-7; no reliable D call. CDR1 PRHDT and CDR2 FYEKMQ come from the germline V gene (reference sequence). V lost 7 bases and J lost 5, with 9 bases in between. This CDR3 spans 11 amino acids.

The chain couples TRBV7-6 to TRBJ2-2; D ambiguous. This CDR3 spans 13 amino acids. Looked up from germline, CDR1 is SGHVS and CDR2 is FNYEAQ. V dropped 5 bases and J dropped 0 bases, with 4 bases sitting between them. As DNA, the CDR3 is TGTGCCAGCAGCCCTACGAACACCGGGGAGCTGTTTTTT. This encodes CASSPTNTGELFF.

This chain joins TRBV11-2 and TRBJ2-7, with TRBD1 matching 9 bases. The CDR3 totals 16 residues. The junction had 8 bases not matched to a gene; V was cut back by 1 base and J by 4 bases. The V gene's germline CDR1 is SGHAT and CDR2 FQNNGV. The DNA of the CDR3 is TGTGCCAGCAGCTTAGGCCCGGGACAGGGTAGTTACGAGCAGTACTTC. This codes for CASSLGPGQGSYEQYF.

The chain couples TRBV6-5 to TRBJ1-1; D call uncertain. CDR3 size: 13 residues. V lost 6 bases, J lost 2 bases, and 10 bases lay in between. Per germline, CDR1 MNHEY and CDR2 SVGAGI. The CDR3 DNA reads as TGTGCCAGCAGACCCGAACTTAACACTGAAGCTTTCTTT. The encoded protein is CASRPELNTEAFF.